Listed here are 28 T cell receptor beta chains from one sample, sequenced in a study of blood T cell repertoires in COVID-19 (TCRdb year 2020). The library came from the immunoSEQ multiplex PCR assay. In TCRdb, the immuneACCESS table is reduced to in-frame sequences with V and J assigned. These tables do not hold every clone; where another copy was compared, an unresolved V gene accounts for under half, and the others remain unexplained. The sample contains a few hundred thousand clones, around 87% of them found a single time. The top ten clones comprise 1% of the sample. The sequenced material came from peripheral blood. These receptors came from a man aged 45-60 years with active or convalescent COVID-19.

This CDR3 is CASSYSRQNEQFF. For the CDR3, the DNA is TGTGCCAGCAGTTACAGCAGGCAAAATGAGCAGTTCTTC. The chain uses TRBV6-2 or TRBV6-3 and TRBJ2-1; D is unresolved. CDR3 length: 13 amino acids. The V end was cut by 2 bases, the J end by 7 bases, with 9 bases between. Germline assignment: CDR1 MNHEY and CDR2 SVGEGT.

This chain uses TRBV30 with TRBJ2-3, with a weak D call TRBD2 (6 bases). Germline V gene data show CDR1 as GTSNPN and CDR2 as SVGIG (reference sequence). The CDR3 consists of 12 residues. Trimming cost V 2 bases and J 5 bases, with 8 bases left between them. This CDR3 reads CAWSSGVDTQYF. The CDR3 nucleotides are TGTGCCTGGAGTTCGGGGGTAGATACGCAGTATTTT.

In its sample, this clone was seen once. V is TRBV27 and J is TRBJ1-1; TRBD1 might be the D (5 bases). The CDR3 runs to 15 residues. CDR1 is MNHEY and CDR2 is SMNVEV in the germline V gene (reference sequence). V was clipped by 3 bases and J by 0 bases, with 11 bases between them. CDR3 sequence reads: CASSFSGQVNTEAFF. The CDR3 DNA is TGTGCCAGCAGTTTTTCAGGACAAGTGAACACTGAAGCTTTCTTT.

The chain joins TRBV6-5 to TRBJ2-4; D gene ambiguous. Trimming took off 5 bases at V and 8 bases at J, with 19 bases between the two ends. CDR1 MNHEY and CDR2 SVGAGI come from the germline V gene. This CDR3 contains 15 residues. CDR3 bases: TGTGCCAGCAGTAACGTAGTCCCTTTCAACGACATTCAGTACTTC. This codes for CASSNVVPFNDIQYF.

The chain is built from TRBV2 and TRBJ2-2, with TRBD1 matching 7 bases. This CDR3 has 14 residues. Germline loops: CDR1 SNHLY, CDR2 FYNNEI. Unmatched junction bases numbered 3, after V lost 6 bases and J lost 2 bases. The CDR3 nucleotides are TGTGCCAGCAGAGGACAGGTCAACACCGGGGAGCTGTTTTTT. Protein product: CASRGQVNTGELFF.

This sequence joins TRBV28 and TRBJ1-5; D unclear. The CDR3 covers 12 residues. V lost 3 bases to trimming and J lost 7 bases, with 7 bases between them. Germline loops: CDR1 MDHEN, CDR2 SYDVKM. CDR3 DNA sequence: TGTGCCAGCAGTTTTCCGAGGCAGCCCCAGCATTTT. Its protein product is CASSFPRQPQHF.

This clone came up a few times. The genes are TRBV4-2 and TRBJ1-6, with D hard to call. The V and J ends lost 0 bases and 1 base respectively, with 7 bases between them. CDR1 is LGHNA, CDR2 YNFKEQ, per germline. The CDR3 contains 16 residues. The CDR3 sequence is CASSQDAGSYNSPLHF. The CDR3 region has the DNA TGTGCCAGCAGCCAAGATGCCGGGTCCTATAATTCACCCCTCCACTTT.

The chain has TRBV9 and TRBJ2-2; TRBD2 matches at 11 bases. The CDR3 contains 16 residues. Germline loops: CDR1 SGDLS, CDR2 YYNGEE. The junction had 6 bases not matched to a gene; V was cut back by 3 bases and J by 5 bases. CDR3 nucleotide sequence: TGTGCCAGCAGCGGAGTAGCGGGGGGGCAAACCGGGGAGCTGTTTTTT. This sequence encodes CASSGVAGGQTGELFF.

The gene calls are TRBV7-2 and TRBJ1-2; 9 positions match TRBD1. Germline V gives CDR1 SGHTA, CDR2 FQGNSA. V shed 1 base and J 6 bases; nucleotides not matched to a gene: 3. The CDR3 length is 14 residues. This CDR3 is CASSLVGQGNGYTF. CDR3 nucleotide sequence: TGTGCCAGCAGCTTAGTCGGACAGGGGAATGGCTACACCTTC. Together with reference TRBV7-2 and TRBJ1-2, the CDR3 gives the full variable domain: GAGVSQSPSNKVTEKGKDVELRCDPISGHTALYWYRQSLGQGLEFLIYFQGNSAPDKSGLPSDRFSAERTGGSVSTLTIQRTQQEDSAVYLCASSLVGQGNGYTFGSGTRLTVV.

J is TRBJ1-4 and V is TRBV5-1; D is uncertain. Germline lookup yields CDR1 SGHRS and CDR2 YFSETQ. Trimming took off 4 bases at V and 8 bases at J, with 12 bases between the two ends. The CDR3 runs 13 residues. CDR3 nucleotide sequence: TGCGCCAGCAGCCTGGCCGGGGAGGAAAAACTGTTTTTT. This codes for CASSLAGEEKLFF.

The chain has TRBV19 and TRBJ1-1, with 10 bases lining up with TRBD1. The CDR3 is made up of 16 amino acids. Trimming at V came to 6 bases and at J to 11 bases, leaving 18 bases not matched to a gene. Germline V gene sequence: CDR1 LNHDA, CDR2 SQIVND (reference sequence). The CDR3 loop is CASSSRQGANSVLAFF. The CDR3 bases are TGTGCCAGTAGCTCGCGACAGGGGGCAAATTCGGTTTTGGCTTTCTTT.

This clone has a handful of counts. The chain employs TRBV28 and TRBJ1-4; no firm D call. Trimming cost V 5 bases and J 5 bases, with 12 bases left between them. Germline V gene sequence: CDR1 MDHEN, CDR2 SYDVKM. This CDR3 spans 14 amino acids. The CDR3 is CASSPGRVNEKLFF. CDR3 nucleotides: TGTGCCAGCAGTCCCGGGAGGGTGAATGAAAAACTGTTTTTT.

This chain joins TRBV28 and TRBJ1-6; D remains unclear. Trimming took off 1 base at V and 5 bases at J, with 6 bases between the two ends. The CDR3 consists of 14 residues. Germline V CDR1 and CDR2: MDHEN, SYDVKM. The CDR3 DNA follows: TGTGCCAGCAGTTTATCGGGGAATAATTCACCCCTCCACTTT. Translation: CASSLSGNNSPLHF.

This clone was detected once. The V call is TRBV7-3, the J call TRBJ1-2, with D possibly being TRBD1 (5 bases). The V gene lost 4 bases and the J gene lost 2 bases, with 8 bases spanning the gap. CDR3 length: 13 amino acids. CDR1 SGHTA and CDR2 FQGTGA come from the germline V gene. The CDR3 region has the DNA TGTGCCAGCAGCTCCCAGGGCAACTATGGCTACACCTTC. Protein product: CASSSQGNYGYTF.

The rearrangement uses TRBV9 and TRBJ2-3; D not resolved. The CDR3 sequence is 15 residues long. The V and J ends lost 4 bases and 2 bases respectively, with 14 bases between them. Germline loops: CDR1 SGDLS, CDR2 YYNGEE. CDR3: CASSPGATHTDTQYF. The DNA of the CDR3 is TGTGCCAGCAGCCCAGGCGCTACCCACACAGATACGCAGTATTTT.

This chain connects TRBV24-1 to TRBJ2-2; 7 nucleotides line up with TRBD1. Germline CDR1 is KGHDR and CDR2 is SFDVKD. The ends lost 11 bases at V and 6 bases at J; junction bases unmatched: 5. The CDR3 totals 12 residues. The CDR3 nucleotides read TGTGCCATCTCACAGGGGTCCGGGGAGCTGTTTTTT. This gives the protein CAISQGSGELFF.

The chain joins TRBV5-1 to TRBJ2-3, with TRBD1 matching 7 bases. V shed 6 bases, J shed 6 bases, and the junction held 19 bases outside the gene matches. This CDR3 region has 17 residues. Germline CDR1 and CDR2: SGHRS and YFSETQ. The CDR3 DNA reads as TGCGCCAGCACGGGGTTCAGGGGGTCGCGATCAGGGGATACGCAGTATTTT. It codes for CASTGFRGSRSGDTQYF.

Here the CDR3 reads CASSPLGTANSYEQYF. The CDR3 nucleotides read TGTGCCAGTAGTCCCCTCGGGACAGCCAACTCCTACGAGCAGTACTTC. The rearrangement uses TRBV19 and TRBJ2-7, with TRBD1 identical over 7 bases. The CDR3 runs to 16 residues. The V gene's germline CDR1 is LNHDA and CDR2 SQIVND (reference sequence). The ends lost 5 bases at V and 0 bases at J; junction bases unmatched: 10.

V gene TRBV6-1 combines with J gene TRBJ2-1, with D perhaps matching TRBD2 (7 bases). CDR3 length: 14 amino acids. V dropped 0 bases and J dropped 5 bases, with 8 bases sitting between them. Germline V gene lookup returns CDR1 MNHNS and CDR2 SASEGT. The DNA for the CDR3 is TGTGCCAGCAGTGAAGCGGGGGGGCACAATGAGCAGTTCTTC. As protein: CASSEAGGHNEQFF.

This chain connects TRBV7-9 to TRBJ1-5; TRBD1 aligns across 9 bases. CDR1 and CDR2 from the germline V gene are SEHNR and FQNEAQ (reference sequence). The J segment lost 2 bases and the V segment lost 1 base, leaving 3 bases of the junction unmatched. CDR3 length equals 16 residues. CDR3 DNA sequence: TGTGCCAGCAGCTTAGAGGACAGGGGTCGCAATCAGCCCCAGCATTTT. It specifies CASSLEDRGRNQPQHF.

The chain has TRBV19 and TRBJ1-5; perhaps TRBD1 as D (5 bases). Looked up from germline, CDR1 is LNHDA and CDR2 is SQIVND (reference sequence). The CDR3 contains 14 residues. Trimming shortened V by 4 bases and J by 7 bases, and 14 bases separated the two germline ends. CDR3 protein: CASSTMGGGQPQHF. CDR3 nucleotide sequence: TGTGCCAGTAGTACTATGGGGGGAGGACAGCCCCAGCATTTT.

This chain joins TRBV19 and TRBJ2-1, with D perhaps TRBD1 (5 bases). V lost 6 bases to trimming and J lost 7 bases, with 13 bases between them. Germline CDR1 reads LNHDA; CDR2 reads SQIVND (reference sequence). CDR3 length: 13 amino acids. The DNA for the CDR3 is TGTGCCAGTAGCGTACAGGTGAGAAATGAGCAGTTCTTC. It codes for CASSVQVRNEQFF.

The rearrangement joins TRBV6-2 or TRBV6-3 to TRBJ1-5, with 7 bases lining up with TRBD1. Germline assignment: CDR1 MNHEY and CDR2 SVGEGT. The CDR3 runs 17 residues. V lost 2 bases to trimming and J lost 1 base; unmatched junction nucleotides: 8. CDR3 DNA sequence: TGTGCCAGCAGTTACGGAGAACAGGGGTGGAGCAATCAGCCCCAGCATTTT. This codes for CASSYGEQGWSNQPQHF.

The V and J genes are TRBV5-1 and TRBJ2-3; D gene unclear. Germline CDR1 reads SGHRS; CDR2 reads YFSETQ. The CDR3 has 13 residues. Trimming cost V 1 base and J 5 bases, with 8 bases left between them. This CDR3 reads CASSLYGRDTQYF. The DNA of the CDR3 is TGCGCCAGCAGCTTGTATGGCAGAGATACGCAGTATTTT.

The chain links TRBV6-6 to TRBJ2-7; tentative D call: TRBD2 (6 bases). The length of the CDR3 is 14 residues. Trimming removed 5 bases from V and 7 bases from J, with 18 bases in between. Germline V CDR1 and CDR2: MNHNY, SVGAGI (reference sequence). CDR3 sequence: CASSAPGLTAEQYF. CDR3 sequence (DNA): TGTGCCAGCAGTGCCCCGGGACTCACCGCGGAGCAGTACTTC.

The chain is built from TRBV6-6 and TRBJ1-2; D remains unclear. Trimming left V 2 bases short and J 2 bases short, with 9 bases between. This CDR3 spans 14 amino acids. The germline V gene has CDR1 MNHNY and CDR2 SVGAGI (reference sequence). CDR3 sequence: CASSYTDKNYGYTF. The CDR3 region has the DNA TGTGCCAGCAGTTACACCGACAAAAACTATGGCTACACCTTC.

This sequence joins TRBV10-3 and TRBJ2-3, with 9 nucleotides matching TRBD2. Per germline, CDR1 ENHRY and CDR2 SYGVKD. This CDR3 spans 16 amino acids. With V trimmed by 4 bases and J by 2 bases, 7 bases remained unmatched. The CDR3 DNA reads TGTGCCATCAGTGCTATAACTAGCGGGTCCACAGATACGCAGTATTTT. This translates into CAISAITSGSTDTQYF.

The chain is built from TRBV27 and TRBJ1-2, with 7 bases identical to TRBD1. The CDR3 spans 14 residues. The germline CDR1 and CDR2 sequences are MNHEY and SMNVEV (reference sequence). The J segment lost 5 bases and the V segment lost 6 bases, leaving 9 bases of the junction unmatched. The CDR3 nucleotides read TGTGCCAGCAGGAGGGCCGACAGGGATTATGGCTACACCTTC. Translated: CASRRADRDYGYTF.